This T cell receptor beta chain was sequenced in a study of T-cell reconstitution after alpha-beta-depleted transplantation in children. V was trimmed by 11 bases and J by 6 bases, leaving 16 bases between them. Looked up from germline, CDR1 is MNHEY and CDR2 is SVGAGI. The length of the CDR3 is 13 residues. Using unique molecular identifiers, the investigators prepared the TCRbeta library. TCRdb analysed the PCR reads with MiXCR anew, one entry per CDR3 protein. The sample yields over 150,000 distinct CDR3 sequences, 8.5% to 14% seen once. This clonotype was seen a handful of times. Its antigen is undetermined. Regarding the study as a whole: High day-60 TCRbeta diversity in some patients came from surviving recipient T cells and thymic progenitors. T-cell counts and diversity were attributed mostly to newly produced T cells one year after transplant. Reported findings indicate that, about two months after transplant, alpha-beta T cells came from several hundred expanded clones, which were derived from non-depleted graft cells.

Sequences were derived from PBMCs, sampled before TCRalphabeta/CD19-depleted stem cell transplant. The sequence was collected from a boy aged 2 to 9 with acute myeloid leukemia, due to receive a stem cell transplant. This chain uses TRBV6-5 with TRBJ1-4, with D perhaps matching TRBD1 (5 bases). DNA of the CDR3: TGTGCCGCGGCGGGGACGGTGGATGAAAAACTGTTTTTT. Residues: CAAAGTVDEKLFF.